The 25 T cell receptor beta chains reported below all come from one sample, sequenced in a study of OX40 agonist ivuxolimab in advanced cancers. Using immunoSEQ multiplex PCR, the repertoire was profiled, and TCRdb retains in-frame clones only, with some absent. The sample includes fewer than 30,000 clones, over 80% seen only once; the top ten take roughly 8.6%. Sequencing was performed on CD4+ or CD8+ T cells sorted from blood, taken in a trial of the OX40 agonist ivuxolimab. Source of these receptors: an adult with an advanced solid tumor such as melanoma, head and neck, liver or kidney cancer.

The chain recombines TRBV19 with TRBJ1-2; possible D gene TRBD1, 5 bases. In germline, CDR1 is LNHDA, CDR2 SQIVND (reference sequence). The CDR3 extends over 15 amino acids. Trimming shortened V by 7 bases and J by 6 bases, and 21 bases separated the two germline ends. Written as DNA, the CDR3 is TGTGCCAGTAATAGCAGGGTAGGTCTTTACGATGGCTACACCTTC. It is translated as CASNSRVGLYDGYTF.

The rearrangement uses TRBV9 and TRBJ1-2, with TRBD1 as a possible D gene (6 bases). V lost 3 bases to trimming and J lost 8 bases, with 23 bases between them. Germline V lookup: CDR1 SGDLS, CDR2 YYNGEE. The CDR3 length is 16 residues. CDR3 in amino acids: CASSAPTGMGTSGYTF. The CDR3 nucleotides read TGTGCCAGCAGCGCGCCAACAGGGATGGGAACTAGCGGCTACACCTTC. The full variable domain, completed using reference TRBV9 and TRBJ1-2, is DSGVTQTPKHLITATGQRVTLRCSPRSGDLSVYWYQQSLDQGLQFLIQYYNGEERAKGNILERFSAQQFPDLHSELNLSSLELGDSALYFCASSAPTGMGTSGYTFGSGTRLTVV.

A single count supports this clone. The chain couples TRBV2 to TRBJ2-3, with a tentative D call TRBD1 (5 bases). The CDR3 covers 17 residues. The germline V gene encodes CDR1 SNHLY and CDR2 FYNNEI. The germline V and J ends were trimmed by 3 bases and 2 bases, with 18 bases remaining between them. Written as DNA, the CDR3 is TGTGCCAGCAGTGATGGGTTGGGTTCAGGGCTCACAGATACGCAGTATTTT. Protein: CASSDGLGSGLTDTQYF.

V usage is TRBV7-6 and J usage is TRBJ1-4; a weak D match, TRBD1 (5 bases). The ends were cut back, 0 bases at V and 7 bases at J, with 12 bases in the middle. Germline CDR1 is SGHVS and CDR2 is FNYEAQ. This CDR3 region has 15 residues. CDR3 loop: CASSLAGEGSEKLFF. CDR3 bases: TGTGCCAGCAGCTTAGCGGGGGAAGGTAGTGAAAAACTGTTTTTT.

In the case of this clone: Its ends do not fully match the called genes, so a read error is possible. The gene calls are TRBV7-8 and TRBJ1-4, with 9 nucleotides matching TRBD1. Germline CDR1 SGHVS, CDR2 FQNEAQ. This CDR3 contains 15 residues. DNA for the CDR3: TGTGCCAGCAGCTTACGGGACAGGGCTAAAGAAAAACTGTTTTTT. Its protein is CASSLRDRAKEKLFF.

The chain couples TRBV9 to TRBJ1-4; D is unclear. The V gene's germline CDR1 is SGDLS and CDR2 YYNGEE. V gave up 2 bases and J gave up 11 bases, with 19 bases separating them. The CDR3 has 15 amino acids. CDR3 protein: CASSVGGGRVGKLFF. The CDR3 DNA is TGTGCCAGCAGCGTCGGTGGTGGTAGGGTGGGGAAACTGTTTTTT.

The rearrangement links TRBV18 to TRBJ2-7, with TRBD1 matching over 7 bases. Germline trimming cut 8 bases from V and 2 bases from J; bases unmatched to any gene: 12. The CDR3 covers 15 residues. Germline V lookup: CDR1 KGHSH, CDR2 LQKENI. The CDR3 nucleotides are TGTGCCAGCCAACCCAAAGACAGGGCGCCCTACGAGCAGTACTTC. Protein sequence: CASQPKDRAPYEQYF.

The chain combines TRBV19 with TRBJ2-7; tentative D call: TRBD1 (6 bases). Germline values: CDR1 LNHDA, CDR2 SQIVND (reference sequence). CDR3 length: 15 residues. The ends were cut back, 4 bases at V and 7 bases at J, with 20 bases in the middle. CDR3 coding DNA: TGTGCCAGTAGTACCTCAGGGGCCATCCTCCGGGAGCAGTACTTC. Its protein product is CASSTSGAILREQYF.

The chain carries TRBV9 and TRBJ2-3; D is unclear. CDR1 is SGDLS, CDR2 YYNGEE, per germline. The CDR3 runs to 12 residues. Trimming stripped 3 bases from V and 2 bases from J, with 4 bases between. CDR3 coding DNA: TGTGCCAGCAGCGGGGACACAGATACGCAGTATTTT. Translated, it gives CASSGDTDTQYF. Filled out from reference TRBV9 and TRBJ2-3, the complete variable domain reads DSGVTQTPKHLITATGQRVTLRCSPRSGDLSVYWYQQSLDQGLQFLIQYYNGEERAKGNILERFSAQQFPDLHSELNLSSLELGDSALYFCASSGDTDTQYFGPGTRLTVL.

The CDR3 coding sequence is TGTGCCAGCAGTGGGGGGGGGAGGGAGAGCTTATGGAATCAGCCCCAGCATTTT. Protein sequence: CASSGGGRESLWNQPQHF. V gene TRBV25-1 combines with J gene TRBJ1-5, with a weak D call TRBD1 (5 bases). This CDR3 contains 18 residues. The germline V gene encodes CDR1 MGHDK and CDR2 SYGVNS. V was clipped by 4 bases and J by 4 bases, with 23 bases between them.

The chain's CDR3 is CASVRRTEAFF. CDR3 DNA sequence: TGTGCTTCAGTACGCCGAACTGAAGCTTTCTTT. The chain links TRBV19 to TRBJ1-1; D is unresolved. The CDR3 is 11 amino acids. Looked up from germline, CDR1 is LNHDA and CDR2 is SQIVND (reference sequence).

The chain is built from TRBV29-1 and TRBJ2-1, with no clear D. This CDR3 has 13 residues. V lost 3 bases, J lost 8 bases, and 14 bases lay in between. Germline loops: CDR1 SQVTM, CDR2 ANQGSEA. CDR3 region: CSVEFRVYDEQFF. Written as DNA, the CDR3 is TGCAGCGTTGAGTTTAGGGTGTACGATGAGCAGTTCTTC.

This chain joins TRBV11-3 and TRBJ2-1; TRBD2 is a possible D gene (7 bases). Germline V gene sequence: CDR1 SGHNT, CDR2 YENEEA. The CDR3 contains 13 residues. Deletions cut 5 bases from V and 6 bases from J, with 11 bases between. The CDR3 DNA follows: TGTGCCAGCAGCGAACGGGGGGCCAATGAGCAGTTCTTC. Its protein is CASSERGANEQFF.

The V call is TRBV9, the J call TRBJ1-2; D is unclear. This CDR3 region has 15 residues. Germline V gene sequence: CDR1 SGDLS, CDR2 YYNGEE. The V end was cut by 0 bases, the J end by 4 bases, with 13 bases between. CDR3 sequence: CASSVGLGISYGYTF. The CDR3 nucleotides read TGTGCCAGCAGCGTAGGTTTAGGCATCTCCTATGGCTACACCTTC.

The V call is TRBV7-6, the J call TRBJ1-4; maybe TRBD1 (5 bases). CDR1 and CDR2 from the germline V gene are SGHVS and FNYEAQ. Trimming pared 4 bases from V and 7 bases from J, leaving 13 bases between. The CDR3 runs 14 residues. CDR3 loop: CASSSGGFGEKLFF. The CDR3 DNA follows: TGTGCCAGCAGCTCCGGGGGATTTGGTGAAAAACTGTTTTTT.

This sequence joins TRBV7-9 and TRBJ1-2, with TRBD1 matching over 8 bases. Germline V CDR1 and CDR2: SEHNR, FQNEAQ (reference sequence). J lost 5 bases, V lost 5 bases, and 7 bases had no gene match. The CDR3 extends over 14 amino acids. CDR3 amino acids: CASSPTGAVYGYTF. DNA of the CDR3: TGTGCCAGCAGCCCGACAGGGGCAGTTTATGGCTACACCTTC.

The chain recombines TRBV6-6 with TRBJ1-1; D uncertain. The V and J ends lost 2 bases and 6 bases respectively, with 10 bases between them. This CDR3 is built from 13 residues. Per the germline V gene, CDR1 is MNHNY and CDR2 is SVGAGI (reference sequence). In nucleotides, the CDR3 is TGTGCCAGCAGTTACAGTGGATGGGCTGAAGCTTTCTTT. Residues: CASSYSGWAEAFF.

The CDR3 DNA reads as TGTGCCAGCAGCTTAGTACCCTCGGGGGAGAGGGAGACCCAGTACTTC. This gives the protein CASSLVPSGERETQYF. The chain recombines TRBV7-9 with TRBJ2-5; D possibly corresponds to TRBD2 (6 bases). There are 16 residues in the CDR3. V lost 1 base to trimming and J lost 5 bases, with 17 bases between them. Germline assignment: CDR1 SEHNR and CDR2 FQNEAQ (reference sequence).

The J gene is TRBJ2-7, the V gene TRBV10-3, with D possibly matching TRBD1 (7 bases). In germline, CDR1 is ENHRY, CDR2 SYGVKD. This CDR3 contains 15 residues. Trimming took off 0 bases at V and 3 bases at J, with 12 bases between the two ends. The CDR3 DNA is TGTGCCATCAGTGAGTCTCAGGGGGGAAGCTACGAGCAGTACTTC. This encodes CAISESQGGSYEQYF.

This chain connects TRBV25-1 to TRBJ1-2; possibly TRBD1 for D (5 bases). The V end was cut by 3 bases, the J end by 4 bases, with 9 bases between. The CDR3 loop spans 13 amino acids. Germline CDR1 reads MGHDK; CDR2 reads SYGVNS. The CDR3 DNA reads as TGTGCCAGCAGTGACCCGGGGGGCTATGGCTACACCTTC. This translates into CASSDPGGYGYTF.

This rearrangement joins TRBV27 to TRBJ1-5; no clear D. In germline, CDR1 is MNHEY, CDR2 SMNVEV (reference sequence). Trimming removed 5 bases from V and 5 bases from J, with 10 bases in between. This CDR3 comprises 13 residues. CDR3 DNA sequence: TGTGCCAGCAGTCTATTTTGGGATCAGCCCCAGCATTTT. Its protein is CASSLFWDQPQHF.

This clone has only one observation. The J gene is TRBJ1-6, the V gene TRBV27; D gene uncertain. V was pared by 5 bases and J by 5 bases, with 16 bases between. The CDR3 consists of 16 residues. CDR1 and CDR2 (germline): MNHEY, SMNVEV (reference sequence). CDR3 bases: TGTGCCAGCAGTCTTTCTGAGGGCTATGATAATTCACCCCTCCACTTT. Translating it yields CASSLSEGYDNSPLHF.

The CDR3 protein is CASSQDLGTIREKLFF. The CDR3 DNA reads as TGCGCCAGCAGCCAAGATCTCGGGACCATAAGAGAAAAACTGTTTTTT. The J gene is TRBJ1-4, the V gene TRBV4-3, with D perhaps TRBD1 (5 bases). CDR1 and CDR2 from the germline V gene are LGHNA and YSLEER. The CDR3 covers 16 residues. Trimming removed 0 bases from V and 8 bases from J, with 16 bases in between.

This clone has just one count. The chain recombines TRBV27 with TRBJ1-3; D remains ambiguous. The germline V gene has CDR1 MNHEY and CDR2 SMNVEV (reference sequence). The CDR3 has 14 residues. V was trimmed by 0 bases and J by 2 bases, leaving 5 bases between them. The CDR3 is CASSLSRPGNTIYF. The CDR3 DNA is TGTGCCAGCAGTTTATCGCGACCTGGAAACACCATATATTTT.

The chain has TRBV9 and TRBJ1-2; D may be TRBD1 (6 bases). The V gene lost 3 bases and the J gene lost 6 bases, with 9 bases spanning the gap. The germline gives CDR1 SGDLS, CDR2 YYNGEE. The length of the CDR3 is 12 residues. The CDR3 sequence: CASSDRANGYTF. The CDR3 DNA reads as TGTGCCAGCAGCGACAGGGCAAATGGCTACACCTTC.